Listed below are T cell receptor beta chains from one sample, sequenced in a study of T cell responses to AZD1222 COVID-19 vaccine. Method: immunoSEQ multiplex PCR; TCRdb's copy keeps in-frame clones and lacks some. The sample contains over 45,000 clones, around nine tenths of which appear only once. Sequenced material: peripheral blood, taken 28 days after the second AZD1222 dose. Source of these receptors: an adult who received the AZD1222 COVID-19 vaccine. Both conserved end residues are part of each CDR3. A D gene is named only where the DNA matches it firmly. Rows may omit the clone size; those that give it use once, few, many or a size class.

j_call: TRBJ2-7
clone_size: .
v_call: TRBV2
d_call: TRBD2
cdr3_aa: CASSGGSGRGSYEQYF
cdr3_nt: TGTGCCAGCAGTGGGGGGAGCGGGAGAGGATCCTACGAGCAGTACTTC

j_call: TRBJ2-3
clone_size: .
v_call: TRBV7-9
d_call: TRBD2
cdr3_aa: CASSYTGGEGGTDTQYF
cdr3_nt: TGTGCCAGCAGCTATACCGGGGGGGAAGGGGGCACAGATACGCAGTATTTT

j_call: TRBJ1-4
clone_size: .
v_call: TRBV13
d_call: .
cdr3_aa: CASTVRGEKLFF
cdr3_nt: TGTGCCAGCACCGTAAGAGGGGAAAAACTGTTTTTT

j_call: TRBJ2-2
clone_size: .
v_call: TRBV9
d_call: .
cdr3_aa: CASSPRGVSSTGELFF
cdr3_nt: TGTGCCAGCAGCCCCCGGGGTGTCTCTAGCACCGGGGAGCTGTTTTTT

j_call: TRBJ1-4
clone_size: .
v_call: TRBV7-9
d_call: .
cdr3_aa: CASSPEGRGDEKLFF
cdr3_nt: TGTGCCAGCAGCCCCGAAGGGCGAGGGGACGAAAAACTGTTTTTT

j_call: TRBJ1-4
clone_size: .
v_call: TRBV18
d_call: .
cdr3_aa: CASSLQDGEKLFF
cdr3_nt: TGTGCCAGCTCACTCCAGGACGGTGAAAAACTGTTTTTT

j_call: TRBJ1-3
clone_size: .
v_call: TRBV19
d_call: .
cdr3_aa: CASSIAGHPGNTIYF
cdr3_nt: TGTGCCAGTAGTATAGCGGGACACCCTGGAAACACCATATATTTT

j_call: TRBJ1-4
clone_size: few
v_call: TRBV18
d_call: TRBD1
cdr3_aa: CASSPGQGVTTNEKLFF
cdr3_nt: TGTGCCAGCTCACCAGGCCAGGGGGTAACAACTAATGAAAAACTGTTTTTT

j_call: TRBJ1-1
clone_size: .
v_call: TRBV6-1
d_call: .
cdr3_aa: CASSEDGYTEAFF
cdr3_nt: TGTGCCAGCAGTGAAGACGGATACACTGAAGCTTTCTTT

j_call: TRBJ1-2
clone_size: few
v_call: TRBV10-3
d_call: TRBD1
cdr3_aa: CAISASGTGGHGYTF
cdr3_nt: TGTGCCATCAGTGCATCCGGGACAGGGGGACATGGCTACACCTTC

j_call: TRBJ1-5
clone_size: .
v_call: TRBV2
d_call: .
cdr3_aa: CASTQRVRDLRPQHF
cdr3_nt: TGTGCCAGCACTCAACGAGTCAGGGACCTTCGGCCCCAGCATTTT

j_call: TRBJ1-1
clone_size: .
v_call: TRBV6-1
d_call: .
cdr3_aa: CASSEVRGARGTEAFF
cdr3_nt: TGTGCCAGCAGTGAAGTCCGGGGGGCTCGTGGCACTGAAGCTTTCTTT

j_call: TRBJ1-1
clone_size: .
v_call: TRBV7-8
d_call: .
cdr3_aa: CASSLGARNTEAFF
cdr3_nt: TGTGCCAGCAGCTTAGGGGCGCGGAACACTGAAGCTTTCTTT

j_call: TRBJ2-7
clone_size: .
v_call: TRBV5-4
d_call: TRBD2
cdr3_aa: CASSSGTSGRWNEQYF
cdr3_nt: TGTGCCAGCAGCTCCGGGACTAGCGGGAGGTGGAACGAGCAGTACTTC

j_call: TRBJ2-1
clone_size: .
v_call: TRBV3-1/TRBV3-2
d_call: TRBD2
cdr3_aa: CASSRTAGGLGNEQFF
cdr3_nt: TGTGCCAGCAGCCGGACTGCGGGGGGGCTCGGGAATGAGCAGTTCTTC

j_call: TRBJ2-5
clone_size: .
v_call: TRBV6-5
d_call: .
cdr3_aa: CASSPRDHQETQYF
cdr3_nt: TGTGCCAGCAGTCCCCGGGACCACCAAGAGACCCAGTACTTC

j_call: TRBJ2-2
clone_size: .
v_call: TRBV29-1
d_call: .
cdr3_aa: CRRPCRPNTGELFF
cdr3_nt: TGCAGGAGACCGTGCAGGCCGAACACCGGGGAGCTGTTTTTT

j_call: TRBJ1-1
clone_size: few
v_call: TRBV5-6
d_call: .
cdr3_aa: CASSSPPGDLRNTEAFF
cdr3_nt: TGTGCCAGCAGCTCGCCCCCCGGGGATTTGAGGAACACTGAAGCTTTCTTT

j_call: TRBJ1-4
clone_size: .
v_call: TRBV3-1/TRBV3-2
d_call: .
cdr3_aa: CASSQGLEEKLFF
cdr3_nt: TGTGCCAGCAGCCAAGGTCTTGAGGAAAAACTGTTTTTT

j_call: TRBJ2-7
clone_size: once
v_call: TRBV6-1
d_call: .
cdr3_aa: CASSDQTGQAYEQYF
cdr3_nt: TGTGCCAGCAGTGATCAAACGGGACAAGCCTACGAGCAGTACTTC

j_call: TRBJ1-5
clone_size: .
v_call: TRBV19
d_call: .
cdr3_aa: CASSRAVRQPQHF
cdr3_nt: TGTGCCAGTAGTAGAGCCGTCAGGCAGCCCCAGCATTTT

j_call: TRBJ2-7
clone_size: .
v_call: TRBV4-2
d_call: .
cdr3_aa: CASSQEPSWAGSGEQYF
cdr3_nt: TGTGCCAGCAGCCAAGAACCGTCTTGGGCCGGGTCGGGCGAGCAGTACTTC

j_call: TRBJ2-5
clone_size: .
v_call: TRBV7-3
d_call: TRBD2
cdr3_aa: CASSPTPIRLAGAQETQYF
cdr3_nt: TGTGCCAGCAGCCCCACCCCCATACGGCTAGCGGGGGCCCAAGAGACCCAGTACTTC

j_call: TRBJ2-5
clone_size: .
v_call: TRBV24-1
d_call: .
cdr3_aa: CATSEQGAETQYF
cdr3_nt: TGTGCCACCAGTGAGCAGGGTGCCGAGACCCAGTACTTC

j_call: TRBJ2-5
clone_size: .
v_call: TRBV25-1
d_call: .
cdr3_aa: CASSEAGRQETQYF
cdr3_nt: TGTGCCAGCAGTGAAGCCGGCAGACAAGAGACCCAGTACTTC

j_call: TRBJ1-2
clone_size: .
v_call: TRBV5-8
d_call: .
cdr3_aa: CASRQQGDKGYTF
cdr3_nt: TGTGCCAGCAGACAACAGGGAGATAAAGGCTACACCTTC

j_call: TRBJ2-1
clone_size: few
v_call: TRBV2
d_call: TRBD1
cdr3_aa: CATSPGQGAGGDNEQFF
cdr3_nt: TGTGCCACTTCCCCCGGCCAGGGGGCAGGTGGGGACAATGAGCAGTTCTTC

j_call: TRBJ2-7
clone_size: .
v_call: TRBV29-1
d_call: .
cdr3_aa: CSGASWRWNEQYF
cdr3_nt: TGCAGTGGAGCAAGCTGGAGGTGGAACGAGCAGTACTTC

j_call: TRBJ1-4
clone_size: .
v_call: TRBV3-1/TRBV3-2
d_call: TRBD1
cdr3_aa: CASSQGGGQHEKLFF
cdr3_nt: TGTGCCAGCAGCCAAGGTGGGGGACAGCATGAAAAACTGTTTTTT

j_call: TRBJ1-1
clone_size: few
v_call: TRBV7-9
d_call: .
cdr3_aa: CASGVFPTEAFF
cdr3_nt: TGTGCCAGCGGGGTATTCCCCACTGAAGCTTTCTTT

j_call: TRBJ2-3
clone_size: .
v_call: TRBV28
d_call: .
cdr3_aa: CASSLDLTDTQYF
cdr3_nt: TGTGCCAGCAGTTTAGATCTCACAGATACGCAGTATTTT

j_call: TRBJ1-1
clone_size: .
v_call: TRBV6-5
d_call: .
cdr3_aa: CASTPVGMNTEAFF
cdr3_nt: TGTGCCAGCACCCCCGTGGGCATGAACACTGAAGCTTTCTTT

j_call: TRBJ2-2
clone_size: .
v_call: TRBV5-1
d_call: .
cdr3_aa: CASSLVGDVTGELFF
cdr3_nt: TGCGCCAGCAGCTTAGTAGGGGACGTCACCGGGGAGCTGTTTTTT

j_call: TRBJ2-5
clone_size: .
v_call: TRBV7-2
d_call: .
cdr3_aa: CASSLLGRGETQYF
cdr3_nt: TGTGCCAGCAGCTTACTCGGGCGAGGGGAGACCCAGTACTTC

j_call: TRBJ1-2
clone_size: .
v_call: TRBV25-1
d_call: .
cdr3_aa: CASSETANYGYTF
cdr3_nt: TGTGCCAGCAGTGAAACAGCTAACTATGGCTACACCTTC

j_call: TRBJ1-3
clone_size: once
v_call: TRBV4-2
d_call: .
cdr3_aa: CASSQGGTSRSGNTIYF
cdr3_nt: TGTGCCAGCAGCCAGGGAGGGACTTCTCGCTCTGGAAACACCATATATTTT

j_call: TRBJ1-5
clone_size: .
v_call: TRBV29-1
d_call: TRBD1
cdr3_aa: CSAGTGLNQPQHF
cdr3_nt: TGCAGCGCCGGGACAGGACTCAATCAGCCCCAGCATTTT

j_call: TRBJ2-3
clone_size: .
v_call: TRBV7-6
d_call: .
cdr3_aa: CASSLTKDTQYF
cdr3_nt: TGTGCCAGCAGCTTGACAAAAGATACGCAGTATTTT

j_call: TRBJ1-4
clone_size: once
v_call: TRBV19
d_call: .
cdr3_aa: CASSLLLEEKLFF
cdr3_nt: TGTGCCAGTAGCCTACTACTGGAAGAAAAACTGTTTTTT

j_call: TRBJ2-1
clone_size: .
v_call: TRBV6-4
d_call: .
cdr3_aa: CASSDSGTGLNEQFF
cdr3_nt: TGTGCCAGCAGTGACTCCGGGACGGGCTTAAATGAGCAGTTCTTC

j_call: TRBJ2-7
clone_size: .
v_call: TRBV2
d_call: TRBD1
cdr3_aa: CALKAGGRYEQYF
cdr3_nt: TGTGCCCTCAAGGCAGGGGGTAGGTACGAGCAGTACTTC

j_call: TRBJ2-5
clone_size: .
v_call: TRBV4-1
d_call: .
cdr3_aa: CASSQEGLLETQYF
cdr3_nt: TGCGCCAGCAGCCAAGAAGGACTTTTAGAGACCCAGTACTTC

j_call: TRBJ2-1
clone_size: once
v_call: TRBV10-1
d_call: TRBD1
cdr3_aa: CASSTGAGVNEQFF
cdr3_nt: TGCGCCAGCAGCACAGGGGCAGGCGTTAATGAGCAGTTCTTC

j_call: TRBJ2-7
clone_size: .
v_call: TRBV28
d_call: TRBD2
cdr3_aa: CASSFSLVAGSYEQYF
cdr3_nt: TGTGCCAGCAGTTTCTCCCTCGTAGCGGGGTCCTACGAGCAGTACTTC

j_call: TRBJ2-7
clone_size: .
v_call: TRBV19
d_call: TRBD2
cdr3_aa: CASKTSGSRREQYF
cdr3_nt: TGTGCCAGTAAGACTAGCGGGAGTAGGCGCGAGCAGTACTTC

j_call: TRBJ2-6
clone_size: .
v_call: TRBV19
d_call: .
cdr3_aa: CASSIAASGANVLTF
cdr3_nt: TGTGCCAGTAGTATTGCAGCGTCTGGGGCCAACGTCCTGACTTTC

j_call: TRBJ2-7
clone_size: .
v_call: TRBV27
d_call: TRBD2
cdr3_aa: CASSFLAGARSYEQYF
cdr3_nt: TGTGCCAGCAGTTTTCTTGCGGGAGCAAGGTCCTACGAGCAGTACTTC

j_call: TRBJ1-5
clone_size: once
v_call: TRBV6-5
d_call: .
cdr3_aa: CASSYSEPYFNQPQHF
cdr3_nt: TGTGCCAGCAGTTACTCGGAACCGTATTTCAATCAGCCCCAGCATTTT

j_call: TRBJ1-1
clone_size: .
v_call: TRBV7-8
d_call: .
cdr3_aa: CASSPTTWSRIGTEAFF
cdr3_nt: TGTGCCAGCAGCCCCACCACGTGGTCTCGAATAGGCACTGAAGCTTTCTTT

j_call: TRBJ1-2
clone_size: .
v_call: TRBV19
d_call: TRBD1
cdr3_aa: CASTPAGGLYGYTF
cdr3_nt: TGTGCCAGTACCCCGGCAGGGGGCCTCTATGGCTACACCTTC

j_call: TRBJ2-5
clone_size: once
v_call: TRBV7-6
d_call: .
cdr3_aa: CASSLDRDLRETQYF
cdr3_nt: TGTGCCAGCAGCTTAGACAGGGACTTACGGGAGACCCAGTACTTC